This T cell receptor beta chain derives from a study of blood T cell repertoires in COVID-19. Looking at the study overall: Whether acute or convalescent, the COVID-19 samples came from the United States, Italy and Spain. The analysed material was cDNA or gDNA that came from T cells, B-cell-depleted T cells, or PBMCs.

In the original processing: From reference gene primer amplification, estimates of nucleated cell counts were derived. TCRdb's copy holds only in-frame clones and misses some; the assay was immunoSEQ multiplex PCR. That table supplies the V and J calls and clone size; D and trimming were determined from the DNA. The sample has 75,000 or so clones; roughly four fifths are singletons. Germline V lookup: CDR1 SGHAT, CDR2 FQNNGV. The junction had 8 bases not matched to a gene; V was cut back by 1 base and J by 1 base. The CDR3 extends over 17 amino acids. The sequence was collected from a woman in her 70s with acute or convalescent COVID-19. Sequencing was performed on peripheral blood. The chain employs TRBV11-2 and TRBJ2-5; 8 bases are shared with TRBD1. Here the CDR3 reads CASSLGIGGQVQETQYF. CDR3 bases: TGTGCCAGCAGCTTAGGGATCGGGGGACAGGTCCAAGAGACCCAGTACTTC.